This T cell receptor (beta chain) comes out of a study of T cells in Graves' hyperthyroidism and ophthalmopathy. This clonotype was seen many times. The source material, RNA transcripts, was used to amplify TCR beta CDR3 regions. The HTBI set primed first-round TCR CDR3 RT-PCR. Each CDR3 protein gets one entry after TCRdb re-called the multiplex PCR reads with MiXCR. The repertoire holds some 400,000 distinct CDR3 sequences, with approximately 15% as singletons. Sequencing used blood. The sequence was collected from a man younger than 45 with Graves' hyperthyroidism that later progressed to Graves' ophthalmopathy.

The CDR3, as DNA: TGTGCCAGCAGTTACTCGAAGCGGGGGCCAACCTACGAGCAGTACTTC. Translating it yields CASSYSKRGPTYEQYF. The chain has TRBV6-6 and TRBJ2-7; 8 bases map to TRBD2. This CDR3 has 16 residues. The germline V gene has CDR1 MNHNY and CDR2 SVGAGI (reference sequence). The V gene end was trimmed by 0 bases and the J gene end by 2 bases; junction bases not matched to a gene: 6.